The source of this T cell receptor beta chain is a study of PD-1 blockade in classical Hodgkin lymphoma. Notes on the study in general: Newly diagnosed and completely responding patients shared comparable baseline diversity. Differences between repertoires have undefined causes, possibly disease activity or prior therapy. Individuals who commenced nivolumab within less than 1 year of ASCT were excluded.

Produced via immunoSEQ multiplex PCR; TCRdb's table is partial and in-frame only. This table has more than 95,000 clones, over 85% appearing once. Time point indicated: cycle 4 day 1 (C4D1), after less than 7 weeks of nivolumab. Every patient was affected by relapse after autologous stem cell transplantation, while exposure to brentuximab vedotin was not uniform. Classification of best responses gave complete response, partial response or progressive disease. The V gene's germline CDR1 is SGHKS and CDR2 YYEKEE (reference sequence). V was cut by 4 bases and J by 2 bases, with 9 bases left in between. The CDR3 covers 14 residues. On this clone itself: As yet, its antigen is unknown.

The TCR originated in a human donor with classical Hodgkin lymphoma. Here the sequenced sample was peripheral blood mononuclear cells (PBMCs), taken before the fourth cycle of nivolumab. The gene calls are TRBV5-5 and TRBJ2-2, with a tentative D call TRBD1 (6 bases). CDR3 coding DNA: TGTGCCAGCAGCCCGGACAGTAACACCGGGGAGCTGTTTTTT. Translation gives CASSPDSNTGELFF. The full variable domain, rest sourced from reference TRBV5-5 and TRBJ2-2, is DAGVTQSPTHLIKTRGQQVTLRCSPISGHKSVSWYQQVLGQGPQFIFQYYEKEERGRGNFPDRFSARQFPNYSSELNVNALLLGDSALYLCASSPDSNTGELFFGEGSRLTVL.